This T cell receptor (beta chain) was profiled in a study of vaccination effects on CD4 cells after COVID-19. As for the study in general: Each participant received a vaccine that was either BNT162b2 or mRNA-1273, given as two doses.

Sequencing used immunoSEQ multiplex PCR; TCRdb keeps in-frame clones, though not all of them. The sample holds about 73,000 clones; 60% to 85% are singletons and the top ten take roughly a tenth. Antigen-specific CD4+ T cells were expanded with viral peptide pools in the ViraFEST assay before sequencing. Having been cultured for roughly 10 days, the cells underwent CD4+ T cell isolation. Each vaccine recipient was nucleocapsid antibody negative and had no prior SARS-CoV-2 infection. In culture with 8 to 10 IU/ml IL-2 and 9 to 10 ug/ml peptides, PBMC were grown at 1.5 million to 2 million per well. Worth noting for this clone: Its antigen is unidentified.

The length of the CDR3 is 15 residues. CDR1 and CDR2 (germline): MDHEN, SYDVKM. The V segment lost 4 bases and the J segment 8 bases; nucleotides outside the gene matches: 9. J is TRBJ1-4 and V is TRBV28; the match to TRBD1 covers 8 bases. Material: CD4+ T cells from PBMCs cultured with SARS-CoV-2 spike peptides, obtained before COVID-19 vaccination. This receptor was obtained from a human donor who received a COVID-19 vaccine. The CDR3 bases are TGTGCCAGCAGTTCGGACAGGGTCATGCGGGAAAAACTGTTTTTT. Protein: CASSSDRVMREKLFF.